This TCR beta chain was sequenced for a study of shared clonotypes between healthy human individuals. Naive CD8 cells comprised CD45RO-negative, CCR7-positively selected cells, excluding terminally differentiated effector memory CD45RA+ cells. With respect to this clone: What it binds is not known.

Overall study findings and caveats: Larger estimated richness was generally seen in naive subsets than in memory subsets.

CDR3 size: 15 residues. Measured with immunoSEQ multiplex PCR; TCRdb has only the in-frame clones, and not every one. This sample carries 600,000 or so clones, 95% of them seen once, and the ten largest clones take around 0.12%. The TCR comes from a woman in her 30s in good health. The chain carries TRBV21-1 and TRBJ1-2. TRBV21-1 is reported as a pseudogene. The material sequenced was naive CD8+ T cells sorted from blood. CDR3 in amino acids: CASSERPGLLYGYTF. The CDR3 bases are TGTGCCAGCAGCGAGCGGCCGGGGCTGCTCTATGGCTACACCTTC.